Below, 6 T cell receptor beta chains from the same sample are listed, as sequenced in a study of shared clonotypes between healthy human individuals. Produced via immunoSEQ multiplex PCR; TCRdb's table is partial and in-frame only. This table has some 79,000 clones, roughly two thirds appearing once. The sequencing input was memory CD8+ T cells sorted from blood. As for subset: CD45RO+ cells pooled with CCR7-negative TemRA cells. The source is a man aged 25 to 45 in good health.

The chain employs TRBV29-1 and TRBJ2-2; 11 bases fit TRBD2. Germline values: CDR1 SQVTM, CDR2 ANQGSEA. The CDR3 extends over 16 amino acids. V lost 7 bases to trimming and J lost 2 bases; unmatched junction nucleotides: 9. The CDR3 is CSAGLAGPSNTGELFF. DNA for the CDR3: TGCAGCGCCGGACTAGCGGGCCCAAGTAACACCGGGGAGCTGTTTTTT.

V gene TRBV25-1 combines with J gene TRBJ2-1, with 9 bases lining up with TRBD1. V lost 0 bases, J lost 2 bases, and 5 bases stayed unmatched. Germline lookup yields CDR1 MGHDK and CDR2 SYGVNS. The CDR3 runs 17 residues. This CDR3 reads CASSEYGTGIPYNEQFF. The CDR3 region has the DNA TGTGCCAGCAGTGAATACGGGACAGGGATCCCCTACAATGAGCAGTTCTTC.

This clone occurred a few times. The rearrangement joins TRBV6-5 to TRBJ2-1, with 7 bases fitting TRBD2. The germline V gene has CDR1 MNHEY and CDR2 SVGAGI. Losses at the gene ends were 0 bases for V and 1 base for J; bases not matched to a gene: 3. The CDR3 is 16 residues long. CDR3 coding DNA: TGTGCCAGCAGTTACTCCCCTAGCGGTTCCTACAATGAGCAGTTCTTC. Translation gives CASSYSPSGSYNEQFF.

The chain has TRBV25-1 and TRBJ2-1, with 8 bases fitting TRBD2. Trimming took 0 bases from V and 4 from J; bases not matched to a gene: 11. This CDR3 region has 18 residues. Germline assignment: CDR1 MGHDK and CDR2 SYGVNS. CDR3 in amino acids: CASSEYERESLPYNEQFF. CDR3 in DNA: TGTGCCAGCAGTGAATATGAGCGGGAGAGCCTCCCTTACAATGAGCAGTTCTTC.

The V gene is TRBV7-1, the J gene TRBJ2-1; D is unresolved. TRBV7-1 carries the ORF label, with uncertain function. Deletions cut 4 bases from V and 9 bases from J, with 7 bases between. This CDR3 comprises 11 residues. The chain's CDR3 is CASSLMGEQFF. CDR3 nucleotide sequence: TGTGCCAGCAGCTTAATGGGTGAGCAGTTCTTC.

This clone was detected ten times or more. An end of the junction does not agree with germline; a read error may underlie this. V gene TRBV9 combines with J gene TRBJ1-4; D is undetermined. This CDR3 is 14 amino acids long. In germline, CDR1 is SGDLS, CDR2 YYNGEE. This CDR3 reads CASGEDLSRGKVFF. The CDR3, as DNA: TGTGCCAGCGGGGAGGACTTAAGTCGGGGAAAAGTGTTTTTT.